A single sample gave rise to the 13 T cell receptor beta chains below, sequenced in a study of CD8+ T cells in alopecia areata. Documented treatment: oral pan-JAK inhibitor, 5-10 mg twice daily. Investigators isolated RNA and reverse transcribed it into cDNA to act as the sequencing template. Sequencing used immunoSEQ multiplex PCR; TCRdb keeps in-frame clones, though not all of them. The data show a few hundred thousand clones, around 57% seen once. Here the sequenced sample was CD4+ T cells sorted from blood, taken at week 4, from a patient treated with tofacitinib. The receptors derive from a human donor with alopecia areata.

The genes are TRBV20-1 and TRBJ2-1, with D unresolved. V lost 3 bases, J lost 7 bases, and 7 bases lay in between. Germline CDR1 DFQATT, CDR2 SNEGSKA (reference sequence). This CDR3 is built from 11 residues. CDR3 residues: CSASQMNEQFF. The CDR3 nucleotides are TGCAGTGCTAGTCAGATGAATGAGCAGTTCTTC.

The genes are TRBV27 and TRBJ2-7; 9 bases line up with TRBD1. Germline V gene data show CDR1 as MNHEY and CDR2 as SMNVEV (reference sequence). The CDR3 runs to 14 residues. J was trimmed by 5 bases and V by 1 base; bases with no gene match: 3. Written as DNA, the CDR3 is TGTGCCAGCAGTTTATACGACAGGGGGAACGAGCAGTACTTC. Protein product: CASSLYDRGNEQYF.

The chain has TRBV7-2 and TRBJ2-7, with 7 bases lining up with TRBD1. The V gene end was trimmed by 6 bases and the J gene end by 2 bases; junction bases not matched to a gene: 7. The CDR3 contains 14 residues. The germline CDR1 and CDR2 sequences are SGHTA and FQGNSA. The CDR3 sequence is CASRNTGAAYEQYF. The CDR3 bases are TGTGCCAGCAGGAACACAGGGGCTGCCTACGAGCAGTACTTC.

This clone has a single count. This chain uses TRBV14 with TRBJ2-6; D unresolved. The V end was cut by 6 bases, the J end by 8 bases, with 11 bases between. CDR1 SGHDN and CDR2 FVKESK come from the germline V gene. The CDR3 contains 13 residues. This CDR3 is CASSRSVSNVLTF. DNA of the CDR3: TGTGCCAGCAGTCGATCGGTGTCCAACGTCCTGACTTTC. The full variable domain, rest sourced from reference TRBV14 and TRBJ2-6, is EAGVTQFPSHSVIEKGQTVTLRCDPISGHDNLYWYRRVMGKEIKFLLHFVKESKQDESGMPNNRFLAERTGGTYSTLKVQPAELEDSGVYFCASSRSVSNVLTFGAGSRLTVL.

This clone occurred once. This CDR3 is CASSLYGNEQFF. CDR3 bases: TGCGCCAGCAGCTTATACGGCAATGAGCAGTTCTTC. The chain is built from TRBV5-1 and TRBJ2-1, with unresolved D. The CDR3 is made up of 12 amino acids. CDR1 and CDR2 (germline): SGHRS, YFSETQ. V was trimmed by 2 bases and J by 6 bases, leaving 6 bases between them.

The chain combines TRBV11-2 with TRBJ2-7; D possibly corresponds to TRBD1 (6 bases). This CDR3 comprises 16 residues. Germline V CDR1 and CDR2: SGHAT, FQNNGV. The germline V and J ends were trimmed by 6 bases and 0 bases, with 18 bases remaining between them. CDR3 region: CASSWPRGIPSYEQYF. The DNA of the CDR3 is TGTGCCAGCAGTTGGCCAAGGGGGATCCCCTCCTACGAGCAGTACTTC.

The V call is TRBV30, the J call TRBJ1-2, with D uncertain. The germline CDR1 and CDR2 sequences are GTSNPN and SVGIG (reference sequence). V gave up 7 bases and J gave up 7 bases, with 16 bases separating them. This CDR3 has 12 amino acids. CDR3 nucleotide sequence: TGTGCCTCCCGACCGGTAATTGCTGGCTACACCTTC. Translating it yields CASRPVIAGYTF.

The rearrangement uses TRBV4-3 and TRBJ2-1; D is uncertain. The germline V gene has CDR1 LGHNA and CDR2 YSLEER. This CDR3 comprises 15 residues. Trimming pared 1 base from V and 7 bases from J, leaving 14 bases between. CDR3 coding DNA: TGCGCCAGCAGCCAAGGTTCTCTCTTTACAAATGAGCAGTTCTTC. It encodes CASSQGSLFTNEQFF.

The chain joins TRBV29-1 to TRBJ1-2; D gene uncertain. Germline V gene data show CDR1 as SQVTM and CDR2 as ANQGSEA. The V and J ends lost 4 bases and 0 bases respectively, with 6 bases between them. CDR3 length equals 12 residues. The CDR3 here is CSVGIPNYGYTF. CDR3 sequence (DNA): TGCAGCGTTGGAATACCTAACTATGGCTACACCTTC.

The chain joins TRBV2 to TRBJ1-4; possibly TRBD1 for D (6 bases). With 7 bases removed from V and 3 bases from J, the gap between germline ends came to 15 bases. Germline loops: CDR1 SNHLY, CDR2 FYNNEI. The CDR3 is 15 amino acids. CDR3 nucleotide sequence: TGTGCCAGCACTAGAAACAGGGAACCTAATGAAAAACTGTTTTTT. It encodes CASTRNREPNEKLFF.

The chain employs TRBV19 and TRBJ1-2, with 7 bases lining up with TRBD1. The CDR3 loop spans 15 amino acids. CDR1 is LNHDA and CDR2 is SQIVND in the germline V gene (reference sequence). The trim removed 7 bases at V and 0 bases at J, leaving 8 bases unmatched. The CDR3 coding sequence is TGTGCCAGTACCCCAGGAGGGGGCCCTAACTATGGCTACACCTTC. It codes for CASTPGGGPNYGYTF.

This clone appeared a single time. Other DNA sequences in this specimen translate into the identical CDR3. The chain employs TRBV30 and TRBJ1-6; perhaps TRBD1 as D (6 bases). Trimming pared 0 bases from V and 7 bases from J, leaving 13 bases between. Per the germline V gene, CDR1 is GTSNPN and CDR2 is SVGIG (reference sequence). The CDR3 has 15 amino acids. The CDR3 is CAWSVLQGYNSPLHF. Here the CDR3 DNA reads TGTGCCTGGAGTGTACTACAGGGTTACAATTCACCCCTCCACTTT.

Details on this clone: The sample has other DNA sequences that encode this CDR3 too. This chain uses TRBV29-1 with TRBJ2-7; TRBD1 is a possible D gene (5 bases). Germline values: CDR1 SQVTM, CDR2 ANQGSEA. V was trimmed by 4 bases and J by 4 bases, leaving 8 bases between them. The CDR3 totals 11 residues. CDR3 residues: CSVADSYEQYF. In DNA form, the CDR3 reads TGCAGCGTTGCCGACAGTTACGAGCAGTACTTC.